One and the same sample provided the 7 T cell receptor beta chains below, sequenced in a study of neurological immune-mediated disorders. TCRdb independently ran MiXCR on the 5' RACE reads; one entry per CDR3 protein. The profile shows approximately 16,000 distinct CDR3 sequences, 20% to 25% of them singletons. Sequencing input: PBMCs. The receptors stem from a man aged 50 to 60 in good health.

This clonotype was seen many times. V and J are TRBV20-1 and TRBJ2-7; no reliable D call. CDR1 and CDR2 from the germline V gene are DFQATT and SNEGSKA (reference sequence). The CDR3 loop spans 13 amino acids. V shed 6 bases and J shed 0 bases, with 12 bases lying between them. The CDR3 DNA reads as TGCAGTGCCCCAACGGGTTCCTCCTACGAGCAGTACTTC. Its protein product is CSAPTGSSYEQYF.

In its sample, this clonotype was seen many times. V is TRBV5-1 and J is TRBJ2-4; no definite D call. The germline V and J ends were trimmed by 0 bases and 9 bases, with 16 bases remaining between them. CDR1 SGHRS and CDR2 YFSETQ come from the germline V gene. This CDR3 has 15 residues. CDR3 coding DNA: TGCGCCAGCAGCTTGGAGGCCGGCGGCACCCCCATTCAGTACTTC. Its translation: CASSLEAGGTPIQYF. Full variable domain (outside the CDR3, taken from reference TRBV5-1 and TRBJ2-4): KAGVTQTPRYLIKTRGQQVTLSCSPISGHRSVSWYQQTPGQGLQFLFEYFSETQRNKGNFPGRFSGRQFSNSRSEMNVSTLELGDSALYLCASSLEAGGTPIQYFGAGTRLSVL.

The chain combines TRBV6-5 with TRBJ1-6; D uncertain. This CDR3 region has 11 residues. V lost 2 bases, J lost 13 bases, and 6 bases lay in between. Germline V lookup: CDR1 MNHEY, CDR2 SVGAGI. The CDR3 DNA reads as TGTGCCAGCAGTTACGAGGGTCCCCTCCACTTT. This sequence encodes CASSYEGPLHF.

The chain uses TRBV5-1 and TRBJ2-5; 10 nucleotides match TRBD1. Germline lookup yields CDR1 SGHRS and CDR2 YFSETQ. The CDR3 extends over 13 amino acids. Trimming took 4 bases from V and 5 from J; bases not matched to a gene: 2. CDR3 coding DNA: TGCGCCAGCAGCAGGGACAGGGGTGAGACCCAGTACTTC. Translating it yields CASSRDRGETQYF.

Many counts were recorded for this clonotype. This chain connects TRBV14 to TRBJ1-6; no clear D gene. With 1 base removed from V and 2 bases from J, the gap between germline ends came to 9 bases. The CDR3 sequence is 16 residues long. Germline V gene sequence: CDR1 SGHDN, CDR2 FVKESK. CDR3 amino acids: CASSQVGGTYNSPLHF. Here the CDR3 DNA reads TGTGCCAGCAGCCAAGTAGGAGGGACCTATAATTCACCCCTCCACTTT.

This clonotype was recorded at least ten times. Compared with germline, one end of the junction differs, possibly owing to a read error. This chain joins TRBV6-5 and TRBJ2-3; D uncertain. Germline V CDR1 and CDR2: MNHEY, SVGAGI. The CDR3 is 14 residues long. CDR3 in amino acids: CASSYSLSTDAQYF. The DNA for the CDR3 is TGTGCCAGCAGTTACTCGCTCAGCACAGATGCGCAGTATTTT.

In its sample, this clonotype was seen many times. The chain carries TRBV5-1 and TRBJ2-7; 9 bases are a match to TRBD2. The CDR3 is 15 amino acids. The trim removed 0 bases at V and 2 bases at J, leaving 3 bases unmatched. The germline CDR1 and CDR2 sequences are SGHRS and YFSETQ. As DNA, the CDR3 is TGCGCCAGCAGCTTGGTTGCGGGAGGGCCCTACGAGCAGTACTTC. This translates into CASSLVAGGPYEQYF.